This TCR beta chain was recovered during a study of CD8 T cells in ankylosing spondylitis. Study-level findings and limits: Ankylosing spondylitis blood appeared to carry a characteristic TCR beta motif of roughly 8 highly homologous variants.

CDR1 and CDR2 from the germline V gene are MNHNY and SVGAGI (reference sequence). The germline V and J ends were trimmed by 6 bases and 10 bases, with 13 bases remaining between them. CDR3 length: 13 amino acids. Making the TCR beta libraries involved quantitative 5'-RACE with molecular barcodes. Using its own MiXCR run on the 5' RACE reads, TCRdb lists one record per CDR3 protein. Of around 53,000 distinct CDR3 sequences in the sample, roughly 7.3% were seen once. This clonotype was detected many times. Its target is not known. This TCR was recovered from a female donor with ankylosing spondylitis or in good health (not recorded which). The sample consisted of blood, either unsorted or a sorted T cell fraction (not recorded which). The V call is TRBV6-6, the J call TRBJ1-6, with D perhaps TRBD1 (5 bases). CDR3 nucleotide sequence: TGTGCCAGCAGAGGGGACCCAGGGTCACCCCTCCACTTT. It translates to CASRGDPGSPLHF.